This T cell receptor (beta chain) was recorded in a study of blood T cell repertoires in COVID-19 (TCRdb year 2020). Notes on the research overall: Samples covering the acute and convalescent phases of COVID-19 were provided by collaborators in the United States, Italy and Spain. The prospective study material was composed of cDNA or gDNA derived from T cells, B-cell-depleted T cells, or PBMCs. Subjects who had been exposed to COVID-19, were actively infected with it, or had recovered from it provided the deeply sampled blood TCRbeta repertoires that made up the dataset. The repertoires were made available in a free public database intended to serve as a resource for research on the immune response to SARS-CoV-2. The samples were drawn from the first 160 participants of the ongoing ImmuneRACE study and from under 1,500 subjects provided by 6 global collaborators. Nearly every sample came with metadata listing a de-identified subject ID, COVID-19 status, age in years and sex. HLA class I and class II types, where available, came from metadata supplied by the sample provider rather than from assay-based typing.

One collaborating source in Seattle enrolled patients during active infection and followed them longitudinally through the course of disease. The collaborating institutions used their own protocols to collect whole blood in K2EDTA tubes. Collaborator samples were shipped for TCRbeta analysis as frozen whole blood, isolated PBMCs, or DNA extracted from either sample type. With regard to this clone: The antigen it recognizes is unknown. Base quality data are lacking; no much larger clone is found one base away.

The paper as a whole reports these results and caveats: How much clinical and demographic metadata was included differed by source and by participant, and the metadata was provided uncurated.

The CDR3 measures 17 amino acids from cysteine to phenylalanine. The sequence is cut down to CDR3 DNA, 51 bases in frame from base 1. TCRbeta CDR3 regions were amplified from genomic DNA by means of the immunoSEQ Assay, a bias-controlled multiplex PCR. For the original study's pipeline: The number of nucleated cells in each sample was estimated from the amplification of reference gene primers within the assay. To quantify the absolute abundance of each unique TCRbeta CDR3 rearrangement, sequence reads were collapsed and filtered. For each sample, productive Simpson clonality was calculated as the square root of Simpson's diversity index over productive rearrangements. TCRdb re-hosts the immuneACCESS table, in-frame sequences only. Its copies lack some clones; in the studies checked, an unresolved V gene accounts for under half of them, and the cause for the rest is not known. That table furnishes V, J and clone size, whereas the DNA furnished D and trimming. The sample table records over 200,000 clones; approximately 90% of these occur just once. 0.82% of the sample rests with the top ten.

This clonotype originated in a man in his sixties with COVID-19, enrolled during active disease. Recombination joined TRBV21-1 with TRBJ1-5; the table's D call, TRBD1, was not checked against the DNA. TRBV21-1 is annotated as a pseudogene. Material: peripheral blood. The CDR3 loop reads CASSKVHKGHLDQPQHF. The nucleotides read TGTGCCAGCAGCAAAGTACATAAAGGACACCTCGATCAGCCCCAGCATTTT.